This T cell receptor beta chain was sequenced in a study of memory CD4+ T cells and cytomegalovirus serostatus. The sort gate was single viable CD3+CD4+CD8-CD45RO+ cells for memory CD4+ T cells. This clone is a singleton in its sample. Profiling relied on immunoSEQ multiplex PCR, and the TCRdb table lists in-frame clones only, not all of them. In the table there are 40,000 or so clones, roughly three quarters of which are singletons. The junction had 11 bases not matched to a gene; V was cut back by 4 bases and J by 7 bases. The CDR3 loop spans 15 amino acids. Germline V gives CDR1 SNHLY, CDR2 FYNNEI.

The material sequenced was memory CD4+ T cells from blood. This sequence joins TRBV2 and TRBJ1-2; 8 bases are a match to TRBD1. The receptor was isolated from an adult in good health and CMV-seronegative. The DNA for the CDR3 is TGTGCCAGCAGTGCCATGGGCCAGGGGGCGTTTGGCTACACCTTC. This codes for CASSAMGQGAFGYTF.